The sequence of this T cell receptor beta chain was determined in a study of T-cell reconstitution after alpha-beta-depleted transplantation in children. Study-wide points: T-cell counts and diversity at one year following transplant were attributed mainly to newly produced T cells. Surviving recipient cells, namely T cells and thymic progenitors, were the source of high day-60 TCRbeta diversity in some patients. Reports say that about two months after transplant, the alpha-beta T cells came out of several hundred graft clones that had expanded.

V lost 2 bases, J lost 5 bases, and 3 bases lay in between. The V gene's germline CDR1 is DFQATT and CDR2 SNEGSKA (reference sequence). The CDR3 has 10 amino acids. This clonotype was observed at least ten times. Its cognate antigen is unknown. For TCRbeta, the library was prepared with unique molecular identifiers. TCRdb used MiXCR to reprocess the PCR reads, holding one entry per CDR3 protein. Seen here are about 110,000 distinct CDR3 sequences, roughly 24% observed once, and the top ten hold roughly a tenth. This sequence joins TRBV20-1 and TRBJ2-5; D gene uncertain. The sequence was obtained from a male patient aged 2-10 years who had a stem cell transplant for chronic granulomatous disease, so the T cells may come from the graft donor. Here the sequenced sample was PBMCs, mostly from graft donor cells, taken 180 days after TCRalphabeta/CD19-depleted stem cell transplant. The CDR3 DNA sequence: TGCAGTGCTAGACGCGAGACCCAGTACTTC. This gives the protein CSARRETQYF.